This T cell receptor (beta chain) stems from a study of blood T cell repertoires in COVID-19. In the original analysis: Amplified reference gene primers provided the basis for estimating nucleated cell counts. Repertoires were generated with immunoSEQ multiplex PCR, while TCRdb's copy carries only in-frame clones and drops some. The V and J calls and clone size were taken over from that table, and D and trimming were inferred from the DNA. The sample yields about 380,000 clones, roughly 77% seen once. Trimming left V 4 bases short and J 4 bases short, with 17 bases between. This CDR3 is 15 amino acids long. The germline V gene has CDR1 SGHRS and CDR2 YFSETQ.

This chain connects TRBV5-1 to TRBJ2-5; weak D call: TRBD2 (6 bases). The specimen sequenced was peripheral blood. This clonotype was obtained from a human donor with acute or convalescent COVID-19. The donor label of this sample is uncertain. The DNA for the CDR3 is TGCGCCAGCAGCCAAGCTCAACTGCGGGGAGAGACCCAGTACTTC. Amino acids: CASSQAQLRGETQYF. Full variable domain (remainder filled in from reference TRBV5-1 and TRBJ2-5): KAGVTQTPRYLIKTRGQQVTLSCSPISGHRSVSWYQQTPGQGLQFLFEYFSETQRNKGNFPGRFSGRQFSNSRSEMNVSTLELGDSALYLCASSQAQLRGETQYFGPGTRLLVL.